This T cell receptor beta chain emerged from a study of brain metastases from non-small cell lung cancer. A note on this clone: The antigen is undetermined.

Some clones are missing from TCRdb's copy, which holds only in-frame ones; the method was immunoSEQ multiplex PCR. The table has 650 to 800 clones, about 91% seen once; the top ten hold about 4.3%. With V trimmed by 6 bases and J by 2 bases, 11 bases remained unmatched. CDR3 length equals 17 residues. The V gene's germline CDR1 is MNHEY and CDR2 SVGEGT. Overall study results and limits: Brain metastases shared most TCR repertoire with primaries, with sparse T cells. T-cell clones appeared expanded in nearly 65% of brain metastases relative to matched primary tumors. Compared with primary tumors, brain metastases showed less T-cell infiltration.

The TCR originated in a donor aged 40 or older with non-small cell lung cancer. The specimen sequenced was tissue from a brain metastasis. The gene calls are TRBV6-2 or TRBV6-3 and TRBJ1-5; TRBD1 matches at 9 bases. The CDR3 loop reads CASSQTGTGLGNQPQHF. The CDR3 nucleotides read TGTGCCAGCAGCCAGACCGGGACAGGGTTGGGCAATCAGCCCCAGCATTTT.